This T cell receptor beta chain derives from a study of T cells in women clearing cervical HPV infection. Study at large: Blood came at first lesion visit for cases, post-clearance for controls. Regarding the study as a whole: Each sample's T-cell count was unknown, possibly confounding richness. A classifier using richness and V gene abundances reached an AUC of 0.83.

Germline assignment: CDR1 SGHTA and CDR2 FQGNSA. The CDR3 has 14 residues. V lost 3 bases to trimming and J lost 6 bases; unmatched junction nucleotides: 2. Genomic DNA, averaging approximately 1,200 ng per sample, yielded TCR beta CDR3 via immunoSEQ. Assay used: immunoSEQ multiplex PCR; TCRdb lists only in-frame clones, some missing. The sample holds around 48,000 clones. In regard to this clone: Its antigen remains unidentified. The missing CDR3 end, 3 residues past where the read stops, is filled in from the germline J gene.

The J gene is TRBJ2-2, the V gene TRBV7-2, with 9 bases aligning to TRBD1. This TCR was sampled from a woman between 18 and 75 years old with a cervical HPV16 infection that either progressed to CIN3+ or cleared (not recorded which). The sequenced sample consisted of blood buffy coat. CDR3 protein: CASSFGTGSGELFF. The sequenced CDR3 bases are TGTGCCAGCAGCTTCGGGACAGGGTCCGGGGAG.